The clone carrying this T cell receptor (beta chain) occurred a few times. Antigen unknown. The sample originates from a study of blood T cells in healthy people across ages. Through a sample-barcoded 5' primer and a J-beta primer mix, a second PCR was run for roughly 6 to 11 cycles. Each cDNA molecule carried a tag from a template-switch adaptor that contained 12 random nucleotides. TCRdb ran MiXCR on the 5' RACE reads and lists one entry per CDR3 protein. This sample yields about 930,000 distinct CDR3 sequences, of which under 35% are seen a single time; 10% to 13% belongs to the top ten. Per germline, CDR1 MNHEY and CDR2 SMNVEV (reference sequence). V lost 7 bases and J lost 0, with 15 bases in between. The CDR3 has 15 residues. Broader study findings: Diversity of TCR beta per million T cells declined in a roughly linear way with age.

The same sample was also studied in work on T cells of mothers and their children.

The gene calls are TRBV27 and TRBJ1-1; D not certain. The receptor's source is a woman aged 40 to 50 in good health. The specimen sequenced was blood. CDR3 coding DNA: TGTGCCAGCATAAGGACCCCTACTCTGAACACTGAAGCTTTCTTT. Protein sequence: CASIRTPTLNTEAFF.